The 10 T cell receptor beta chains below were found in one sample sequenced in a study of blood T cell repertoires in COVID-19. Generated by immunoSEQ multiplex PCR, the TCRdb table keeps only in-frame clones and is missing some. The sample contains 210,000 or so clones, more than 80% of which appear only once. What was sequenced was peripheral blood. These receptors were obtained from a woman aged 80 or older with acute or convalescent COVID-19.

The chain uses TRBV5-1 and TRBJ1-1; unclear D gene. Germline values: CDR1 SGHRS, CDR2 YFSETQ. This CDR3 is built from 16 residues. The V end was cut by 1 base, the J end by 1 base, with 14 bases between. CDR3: CASSLQPGGSNTEAFF. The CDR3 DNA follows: TGCGCCAGCAGCTTGCAACCGGGCGGGTCGAACACTGAAGCTTTCTTT.

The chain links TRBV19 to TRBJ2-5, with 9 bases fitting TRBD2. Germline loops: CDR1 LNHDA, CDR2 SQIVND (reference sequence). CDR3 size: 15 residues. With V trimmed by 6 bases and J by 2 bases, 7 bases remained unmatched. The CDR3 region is CASRSAGGLQETQYF. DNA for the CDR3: TGTGCCAGTAGATCAGCGGGGGGACTGCAAGAGACCCAGTACTTC.

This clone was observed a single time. This CDR3 reads CASSHRLAGGPGELFF. The CDR3 DNA sequence: TGTGCCAGCAGTCACCGACTAGCGGGAGGGCCTGGGGAGCTGTTTTTT. The chain uses TRBV27 and TRBJ2-2; 14 bases are shared with TRBD2. CDR3 length equals 16 residues. Germline V gene sequence: CDR1 MNHEY, CDR2 SMNVEV (reference sequence). Trimming removed 5 bases from V and 8 bases from J; junction bases left unmatched: 7.

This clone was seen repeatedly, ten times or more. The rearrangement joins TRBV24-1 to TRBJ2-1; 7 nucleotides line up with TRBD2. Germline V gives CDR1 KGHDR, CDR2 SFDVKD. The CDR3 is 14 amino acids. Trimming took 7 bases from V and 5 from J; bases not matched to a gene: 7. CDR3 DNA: TGTGCCACCAGAACCGGACTAGGGGACAATGAGCAGTTCTTC. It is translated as CATRTGLGDNEQFF.

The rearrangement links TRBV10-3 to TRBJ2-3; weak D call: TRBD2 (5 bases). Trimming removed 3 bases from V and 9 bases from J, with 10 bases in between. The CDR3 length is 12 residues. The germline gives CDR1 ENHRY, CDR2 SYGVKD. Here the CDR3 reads CAISDPEGTQYF. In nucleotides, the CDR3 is TGTGCCATCAGTGACCCAGAGGGCACGCAGTATTTT.

The CDR3 here is CASSLVGATEAFF. CDR3 nucleotide sequence: TGTGCCAGCAGCTTGGTGGGGGCAACTGAAGCTTTCTTT. The gene calls are TRBV5-4 and TRBJ1-1; the D gene is possibly TRBD1 (6 bases). There are 13 residues in the CDR3. V lost 0 bases, J lost 5 bases, and 8 bases lay in between. From germline, CDR1 is SGHNT and CDR2 YYREEE (reference sequence).

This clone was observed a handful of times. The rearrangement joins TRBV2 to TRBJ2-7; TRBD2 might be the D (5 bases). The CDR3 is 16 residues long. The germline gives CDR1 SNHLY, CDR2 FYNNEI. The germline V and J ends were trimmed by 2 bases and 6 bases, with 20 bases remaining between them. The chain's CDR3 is CASSEPRGARMTEQYF. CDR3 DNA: TGTGCCAGCAGTGAACCACGGGGTGCTAGAATGACCGAGCAGTACTTC. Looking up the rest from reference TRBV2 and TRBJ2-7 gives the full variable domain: EPEVTQTPSHQVTQMGQEVILRCVPISNHLYFYWYRQILGQKVEFLVSFYNNEISEKSEIFDDQFSVERPDGSNFTLKIRSTKLEDSAMYFCASSEPRGARMTEQYFGPGTRLTVT.

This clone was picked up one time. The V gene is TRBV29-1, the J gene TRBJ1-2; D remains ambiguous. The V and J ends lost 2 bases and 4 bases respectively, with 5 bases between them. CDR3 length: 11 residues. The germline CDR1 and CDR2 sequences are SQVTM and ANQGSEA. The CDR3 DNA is TGCAGCGTTGAAAGCGGCTATGGCTACACCTTC. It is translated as CSVESGYGYTF.

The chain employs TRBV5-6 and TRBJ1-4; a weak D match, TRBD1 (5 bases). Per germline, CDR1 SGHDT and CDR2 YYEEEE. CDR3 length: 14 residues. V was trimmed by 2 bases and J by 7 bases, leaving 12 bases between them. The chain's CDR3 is CASSLGGVGEKLFF. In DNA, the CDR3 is TGTGCCAGCAGCTTAGGAGGGGTAGGTGAAAAACTGTTTTTT.

CDR3 sequence reads: CASSELDLAYNEQFF. The CDR3 DNA sequence: TGTGCCAGCAGTGAATTGGACTTAGCCTACAATGAGCAGTTCTTC. V gene TRBV2 combines with J gene TRBJ2-1; tentatively, D is TRBD2 (5 bases). Germline V lookup: CDR1 SNHLY, CDR2 FYNNEI. Deletions cut 2 bases from V and 2 bases from J, with 10 bases between. The CDR3 extends over 15 amino acids.